The T cell receptor (beta chain) under discussion was sequenced for a study of shared clonotypes between healthy human individuals. Study information: Aged 18 to 49, the donors were a couple of women and a few men.

The germline gives CDR1 MNHEY, CDR2 SMNVEV (reference sequence). The CDR3 is 14 amino acids. V was pared by 2 bases and J by 5 bases, with 13 bases between. Using immunoSEQ multiplex PCR, the repertoire was profiled, and TCRdb retains in-frame clones only, with some absent. The sample yields under 750,000 clones, approximately 77% seen once. This receptor was obtained from a woman in her 30s in good health. V usage is TRBV27 and J usage is TRBJ2-7; tentatively, D is TRBD1 (8 bases). Material for sequencing was memory CD4+ T cells sorted from blood. Subset here: CD45RA-negative fraction. CDR3 residues: CASSLDRGGHEQYF. The CDR3 bases are TGTGCCAGCAGTTTAGACAGGGGAGGGCACGAGCAGTACTTC.